This T cell receptor (beta chain) is from a study of beta chain features in type 1 diabetes. Study-wide background: Sorted cells from all samples, numbering roughly 100 million, were examined.

CD4+ cells of the naive, central memory, regulatory and stem cell-like memory types were sorted via CD45RO/CCR7/CD25/CD127/CD95/CD27. Of note for this clone: Its antigen is not identified.

CDR1 is LNHNV, CDR2 YYDKDF, per germline (reference sequence). This CDR3 contains 16 residues. Trimming pared 0 bases from V and 4 bases from J, leaving 15 bases between. Findings and limits, study-wide: Researchers report that Type 1 diabetes patients had moderately but significantly shorter TCRB CDR3s across all four CD4+ subsets. Patients and controls would share equally any PCR tilt toward shorter templates. Sampled from patients, naive, central memory and Treg TCRB repertoires appeared more similar than those sampled from healthy donors.

Every isolated RNA sample was fully reverse transcribed, so sequencing captured expressed TCRB transcripts. Produced via immunoSEQ multiplex PCR; TCRdb's table is partial and in-frame only. The table lists over 300,000 clones, approximately 9.7% of them singletons, with less than 1.2% in the top ten. The receptor was isolated from a man aged 25-40 years with type 1 diabetes. V is TRBV15 and J is TRBJ2-5; D may be TRBD2 (5 bases). Sequenced material: central memory CD4+ T cells from blood. The CDR3 DNA reads as TGTGCCACCAGCAGAGAACCGTCGAGAGGGCCAGAGACCCAGTACTTC. This codes for CATSREPSRGPETQYF.